This TCR beta chain derives from a study of blood T cell repertoires in COVID-19. Study-level information: The origin of the acute and convalescent COVID-19 samples was the United States, Italy and Spain. Nucleic acid was either cDNA or gDNA, and it came from T cells, B-cell-depleted T cells, or PBMCs.

Per the original data handling: The authors estimated nucleated cell counts from reference gene primer amplification. Some clones are missing from TCRdb's copy, which holds only in-frame ones; the method was immunoSEQ multiplex PCR. V, J and clone size are taken as reported in that table, and D and trimming were inferred from the DNA itself. The repertoire holds some 100,000 clones, with 86% as singletons. This clonotype was obtained from a man in his fifties or sixties with acute or convalescent COVID-19. Sequences were obtained from peripheral blood.

The DNA for the CDR3 is TGTGCCACCAATTCTGGGGGACTTAGATCGAGGTCACCCCTCCACTTT. Amino acids: CATNSGGLRSRSPLHF. The chain uses TRBV19 and TRBJ1-6, with a tentative D call TRBD1 (5 bases). Germline CDR1 reads LNHDA; CDR2 reads SQIVND (reference sequence). Trimming cost V 10 bases and J 10 bases, with 26 bases left between them. CDR3 length: 16 amino acids.